This T cell receptor (beta chain) was sequenced in a study of radiotherapy plus CTLA-4 blockade in lung cancer. General study findings and limits: Early blood T cell clone dynamics, with interferon-beta, were reported to best predict response. Tumor-origin TCR clones grew in blood after radiotherapy plus ipilimumab.

Sequenced by immunoSEQ multiplex PCR; TCRdb stores in-frame clones only, minus some. The repertoire consists of around 38,000 clones, with around 85% occurring once and the leading ten covering 22%. The germline gives CDR1 MNHNS, CDR2 SASEGT. CDR3 length: 15 amino acids. The V gene end was trimmed by 7 bases and the J gene end by 0 bases; junction bases not matched to a gene: 6. Points on this clone: Its cognate antigen is unknown.

The TCR was taken from a human donor with non-small cell lung cancer whose response to radiotherapy plus ipilimumab could not be evaluated. The sequencing used peripheral blood, collected from a patient treated with radiotherapy plus ipilimumab. The chain employs TRBV6-1 and TRBJ1-3; 7 nucleotides agree with TRBD1. The CDR3 sequence: CASTLQGSSGNTIYF. CDR3 in DNA: TGTGCCAGCACCTTACAGGGGAGCTCTGGAAACACCATATATTTT.